These T cell receptor beta chains were read from a single sample in a study of cytomegalovirus exposure and HLA in healthy donors. Assay used: immunoSEQ multiplex PCR; TCRdb lists only in-frame clones, some missing. The profile covers about 110,000 clones, with around 80% appearing a single time and 2.5% to 3% taken by the ten largest. The sequencing sample was made of PBMCs. All receptors come from a young woman in good health and CMV-seropositive. The CDR3 runs from the conserved cysteine through the conserved F or W. Fields, in order: V gene, J gene, CDR3 length, clone size, D gene, CDR3 DNA, CDR3 protein. A D gene is named only where the DNA matches it firmly. The size entry is marked missing in some rows and otherwise reads once, few, many or a size class.

v_call: TRBV6-5; j_call: TRBJ1-5; cdr3_length: 13; clone_size: -; d_call: TRBD1; cdr3_nt: TGTGCCAGCAACGACAGGGTGGATCAGCCCCAGCATTTT; cdr3_aa: CASNDRVDQPQHF
v_call: TRBV13; j_call: TRBJ1-4; cdr3_length: 14; clone_size: few; d_call: TRBD1; cdr3_nt: TGTGCCAGCAGCTTCGACAGGGGAGGCGAAAAACTGTTTTTT; cdr3_aa: CASSFDRGGEKLFF
v_call: TRBV6-6; j_call: TRBJ2-7; cdr3_length: 14; clone_size: -; d_call: TRBD1; cdr3_nt: TGTGCCAGCAGACTGGGACAGGGGAAGCACGAGCAGTACTTC; cdr3_aa: CASRLGQGKHEQYF
v_call: TRBV18; j_call: TRBJ2-7; cdr3_length: 13; clone_size: -; d_call: TRBD1; cdr3_nt: TGTGCCAGCTTGAGGACAGGGCAAACCGAGCAGTACTTC; cdr3_aa: CASLRTGQTEQYF
v_call: TRBV7-2; j_call: TRBJ2-2; cdr3_length: 13; clone_size: -; d_call: -; cdr3_nt: TGTGCCAGCAGCGCCGGGGGCACCGGGGAGCTGTTTTTT; cdr3_aa: CASSAGGTGELFF
v_call: TRBV7-2; j_call: TRBJ2-1; cdr3_length: 16; clone_size: -; d_call: -; cdr3_nt: TGTGCCAGCAGCCCAGTGGCTTGGAGTTCCTACAATGAGCAGTTCTTC; cdr3_aa: CASSPVAWSSYNEQFF
v_call: TRBV6-5; j_call: TRBJ1-4; cdr3_length: 15; clone_size: few; d_call: TRBD1; cdr3_nt: TGTGCCAGCAGTTACTCCAGGGGGCGCGGTGAAAAACTGTTTTTT; cdr3_aa: CASSYSRGRGEKLFF
v_call: TRBV5-6; j_call: TRBJ1-1; cdr3_length: 14; clone_size: few; d_call: TRBD1; cdr3_nt: TGTGCCAGCAGCATGAACAGGGGCGGAACTGAAGCTTTCTTT; cdr3_aa: CASSMNRGGTEAFF
v_call: TRBV7-8; j_call: TRBJ1-1; cdr3_length: 16; clone_size: -; d_call: TRBD1; cdr3_nt: TGTGCCAGCAGCTTACGGCGGGGACAGGGGGGCACTGAAGCTTTCTTT; cdr3_aa: CASSLRRGQGGTEAFF
v_call: TRBV2; j_call: TRBJ1-1; cdr3_length: 17; clone_size: -; d_call: TRBD1; cdr3_nt: TGTGCCAGCAGTTCCCTAGGACAGGGAATTTTTGGGGCTGAAGCTTTCTTT; cdr3_aa: CASSSLGQGIFGAEAFF
v_call: TRBV5-1; j_call: TRBJ2-7; cdr3_length: 17; clone_size: -; d_call: TRBD2; cdr3_nt: TGCGCCAGCAGCTTGGTCCCGGGACTAGCGGTTTCCTACGAGCAGTACTTC; cdr3_aa: CASSLVPGLAVSYEQYF
v_call: TRBV27; j_call: TRBJ2-7; cdr3_length: 15; clone_size: -; d_call: TRBD1; cdr3_nt: TGTGCCAGCAGTCAGACCGGGACAGGGGCTTACGAGCAGTACTTC; cdr3_aa: CASSQTGTGAYEQYF
v_call: TRBV19; j_call: TRBJ1-5; cdr3_length: 13; clone_size: -; d_call: -; cdr3_nt: TGTGCCAGTGTGGAGGCCCTGGGGCAGCCCCAGCATTTT; cdr3_aa: CASVEALGQPQHF
v_call: TRBV14; j_call: TRBJ2-5; cdr3_length: 16; clone_size: -; d_call: TRBD2; cdr3_nt: TGTGCCAGCAGCCCGGGGCCCTGGCGGGAGGCAGAGACCCAGTACTTC; cdr3_aa: CASSPGPWREAETQYF
v_call: TRBV14; j_call: TRBJ2-7; cdr3_length: 15; clone_size: few; d_call: -; cdr3_nt: TGTGCCAGCAGCCAGGTAATCTGGCAGTCCTACGAGCAGTACTTC; cdr3_aa: CASSQVIWQSYEQYF
v_call: TRBV7-2; j_call: TRBJ2-7; cdr3_length: 17; clone_size: few; d_call: -; cdr3_nt: TGTGCCAGCAGCTTACATGAGGTTAGAACACTCGGTTACGAGCAGTACTTC; cdr3_aa: CASSLHEVRTLGYEQYF
v_call: TRBV5-1; j_call: TRBJ1-1; cdr3_length: 15; clone_size: once; d_call: TRBD1; cdr3_nt: TGCGCCAGCAGCTTGGGCAGGGGGGCGAACACTGAAGCTTTCTTT; cdr3_aa: CASSLGRGANTEAFF